The 21 T cell receptor beta chains below all came from one sample that was sequenced in a study of PD-1 blockade in classical Hodgkin lymphoma. No patient escaped relapse after autologous stem cell transplantation, and brentuximab vedotin exposure varied. Repertoires were generated with immunoSEQ multiplex PCR, while TCRdb's copy carries only in-frame clones and drops some. The sample includes 89,000 or so clones, about nine tenths of them seen just once. The sequencing used peripheral blood mononuclear cells (PBMCs), collected before the second cycle of nivolumab. The receptors shown here come from a human donor with classical Hodgkin lymphoma.

The J gene is TRBJ2-6, the V gene TRBV11-2; maybe TRBD1 (6 bases). CDR1 is SGHAT and CDR2 is FQNNGV in the germline V gene. Between the trimmed V and J ends, which lost 3 bases and 4 bases, there was a span of 16 bases. The CDR3 has 17 residues. The CDR3 is CASSLDGGAWGANVLTF. Written as DNA, the CDR3 is TGTGCCAGCAGCTTGGATGGGGGCGCATGGGGGGCCAACGTCCTGACTTTC. Full variable domain (outside the CDR3, taken from reference TRBV11-2 and TRBJ2-6): EAGVAQSPRYKIIEKRQSVAFWCNPISGHATLYWYQQILGQGPKLLIQFQNNGVVDDSQLPKDRFSAERLKGVDSTLKIQPAKLEDSAVYLCASSLDGGAWGANVLTFGAGSRLTVL.

The chain employs TRBV2 and TRBJ2-7, with TRBD2 identical over 7 bases. The germline V gene encodes CDR1 SNHLY and CDR2 FYNNEI. The CDR3 runs to 13 residues. V was pared by 7 bases and J by 1 base, with 4 bases of the junction left unmatched. DNA of the CDR3: TGTGCCAGCACCCTAGCGGATTCCTACGAGCAGTACTTC. Translation: CASTLADSYEQYF.

In its sample, this clone was seen once. V usage is TRBV7-9 and J usage is TRBJ1-2; 7 bases are shared with TRBD1. CDR1 is SEHNR and CDR2 is FQNEAQ in the germline V gene (reference sequence). The CDR3 totals 14 residues. V trimming: 0 bases; J trimming: 4 bases; junction bases outside the gene matches: 2. CDR3 sequence (DNA): TGTGCCAGCAGCTTAGCCCCAGGGGGCTATGGCTACACCTTC. Residues: CASSLAPGGYGYTF.

In nucleotides, the CDR3 is TGTGCCAGCAGCTCCCGGGACTTAAAAAAATCCACTAATGAAAAACTGTTTTTT. Its protein product is CASSSRDLKKSTNEKLFF. V gene TRBV7-9 combines with J gene TRBJ1-4; TRBD1 is a possible D gene (5 bases). Germline V gene data show CDR1 as SEHNR and CDR2 as FQNEAQ (reference sequence). The CDR3 is made up of 18 amino acids. V dropped 4 bases and J dropped 2 bases, with 20 bases sitting between them.

V is TRBV19 and J is TRBJ2-7; TRBD1 aligns across 8 bases. The CDR3 covers 17 residues. The V segment lost 4 bases and the J segment 0 bases; nucleotides outside the gene matches: 11. Germline CDR1 reads LNHDA; CDR2 reads SQIVND (reference sequence). In nucleotides, the CDR3 is TGTGCCAGTAGTAACCGGGACAGGAGGCTCCACTCCTACGAGCAGTACTTC. The encoded protein is CASSNRDRRLHSYEQYF.

This chain uses TRBV11-1 with TRBJ2-3; D gene unclear. Trimming pared 5 bases from V and 2 bases from J, leaving 20 bases between. Germline V CDR1 and CDR2: SGHAT, FQDESV (reference sequence). The CDR3 sequence is 17 residues long. The CDR3 region is CASSVLPPRIITDTQYF. The CDR3 DNA is TGTGCCAGCAGCGTGCTGCCACCCAGGATAATCACAGATACGCAGTATTTT.

Written as DNA, the CDR3 is TGCGCCAGCAGCTGGGGGGGAAAAAGCCAAGAGACCCAGTACTTC. Protein: CASSWGGKSQETQYF. The chain carries TRBV5-1 and TRBJ2-5, with 7 bases aligning to TRBD2. The V gene's germline CDR1 is SGHRS and CDR2 YFSETQ. With V trimmed by 3 bases and J by 1 base, 6 bases remained unmatched. This CDR3 is 15 amino acids long.

V is TRBV29-1 and J is TRBJ2-5; D tentatively reads TRBD1 or TRBD2 (6 bases each). Per the germline V gene, CDR1 is SQVTM and CDR2 is ANQGSEA. V lost 7 bases and J lost 4, with 13 bases in between. This CDR3 has 12 residues. The chain's CDR3 is CSANREVETQYF. The CDR3 DNA sequence: TGCAGCGCCAACAGGGAGGTAGAGACCCAGTACTTC. Filled out from reference TRBV29-1 and TRBJ2-5, the complete variable domain reads SAVISQKPSRDICQRGTSLTIQCQVDSQVTMMFWYRQQPGQSLTLIATANQGSEATYESGFVIDKFPISRPNLTFSTLTVSNMSPEDSSIYLCSANREVETQYFGPGTRLLVL.

This clone was picked up one time. This rearrangement joins TRBV7-9 to TRBJ1-6, with D unresolved. The V end was cut by 3 bases, the J end by 7 bases, with 10 bases between. Germline CDR1 and CDR2: SEHNR and FQNEAQ (reference sequence). The CDR3 has 14 amino acids. In DNA form, the CDR3 reads TGTGCCAGCAGCTTGGGCAGGAACAATTCACCCCTCCACTTT. Its translation is CASSLGRNNSPLHF.

This chain joins TRBV19 and TRBJ2-5; 7 bases are shared with TRBD1. V was pared by 5 bases and J by 6 bases, with 6 bases of the junction left unmatched. CDR1 and CDR2 (germline): LNHDA, SQIVND (reference sequence). The CDR3 is 13 amino acids. CDR3 sequence reads: CASSATGPKTQYF. CDR3 sequence (DNA): TGTGCCAGTAGTGCGACAGGGCCGAAGACCCAGTACTTC.

The chain has TRBV7-2 and TRBJ2-2; D ambiguous. Trimming took 1 base from V and 12 from J, leaving 12 bases between them. CDR3 length: 13 amino acids. Germline CDR1 and CDR2: SGHTA and FQGNSA. DNA of the CDR3: TGTGCCAGCAGCTTAGTGCATCGACCGCAGCTGTTTTTT. It encodes CASSLVHRPQLFF.

The chain links TRBV29-1 to TRBJ2-2; the D gene is possibly TRBD2 (6 bases). The V and J ends lost 7 bases and 4 bases respectively, with 13 bases between them. The CDR3 sequence is 13 residues long. CDR1 and CDR2 from the germline V gene are SQVTM and ANQGSEA. CDR3 protein: CSGILAGTGELFF. CDR3 coding DNA: TGCAGCGGGATACTAGCTGGCACCGGGGAGCTGTTTTTT.

V gene TRBV27 combines with J gene TRBJ1-5; possibly TRBD1 for D (5 bases). The CDR3 is 13 residues long. CDR1 is MNHEY, CDR2 SMNVEV, per germline (reference sequence). Trimming removed 5 bases at V and 7 bases at J, with 12 bases between. The CDR3 bases are TGTGCCAGCAGTGGGGGACCGGAGCAGCCCCAGCATTTT. Its protein is CASSGGPEQPQHF.

This sequence joins TRBV2 and TRBJ1-5, with TRBD1 matching over 9 bases. The length of the CDR3 is 17 residues. With 6 bases clipped from V and 5 bases from J, the junction kept 14 bases outside the gene matches. Germline V gene lookup returns CDR1 SNHLY and CDR2 FYNNEI. In DNA, the CDR3 is TGTGCCAGCAGCGCGGACAGGGGATGGGGCAGGGATCAGCCCCAGCATTTT. The encoded protein is CASSADRGWGRDQPQHF. Together with reference TRBV2 and TRBJ1-5, the CDR3 gives the full variable domain: EPEVTQTPSHQVTQMGQEVILRCVPISNHLYFYWYRQILGQKVEFLVSFYNNEISEKSEIFDDQFSVERPDGSNFTLKIRSTKLEDSAMYFCASSADRGWGRDQPQHFGDGTRLSIL.

This clone occurred once. This chain uses TRBV10-1 with TRBJ1-4; 10 bases align to TRBD1. J gave up 8 bases and V 6 bases, and 12 bases lay outside the gene matches. Germline CDR1 WNHNN, CDR2 SYGVQD (reference sequence). The CDR3 is 16 residues long. CDR3 coding DNA: TGCGCCAGCAGCGGTGATCGGGACAGGGGAATGGAAAAACTGTTTTTT. The encoded protein is CASSGDRDRGMEKLFF.

The CDR3: CASSPQGRGTGELFF. The CDR3 region has the DNA TGTGCCAGTAGCCCGCAGGGTAGGGGCACCGGGGAGCTGTTTTTT. V gene TRBV19 combines with J gene TRBJ2-2, with D possibly matching TRBD1 (5 bases). Germline V gene data show CDR1 as LNHDA and CDR2 as SQIVND (reference sequence). The V end lost 6 bases, the J end lost 4 bases, and 15 bases lay between the germline ends. The CDR3 is 15 residues long.

The CDR3 protein is CASSMSYDRLYTQPQHF. The CDR3 DNA follows: TGTGCCAGTAGTATGTCTTACGACAGGCTCTATACGCAGCCCCAGCATTTT. The chain recombines TRBV19 with TRBJ1-5; D possibly corresponds to TRBD1 (6 bases). The V and J ends lost 3 bases and 7 bases respectively, with 22 bases between them. The CDR3 spans 17 residues. The germline gives CDR1 LNHDA, CDR2 SQIVND (reference sequence).

The chain uses TRBV9 and TRBJ2-7; the D gene is possibly TRBD1 (5 bases). V was pared by 7 bases and J by 2 bases, with 13 bases between. Germline CDR1 SGDLS, CDR2 YYNGEE. This CDR3 spans 13 amino acids. The CDR3 reads CASSSGAPYEQYF. CDR3 coding DNA: TGTGCCAGCTCCTCTGGGGCACCCTACGAGCAGTACTTC. The whole variable domain, remainder taken from reference TRBV9 and TRBJ2-7, is DSGVTQTPKHLITATGQRVTLRCSPRSGDLSVYWYQQSLDQGLQFLIQYYNGEERAKGNILERFSAQQFPDLHSELNLSSLELGDSALYFCASSSGAPYEQYFGPGTRLTVT.

V gene TRBV5-1 combines with J gene TRBJ2-6; D is uncertain. Germline V lookup: CDR1 SGHRS, CDR2 YFSETQ. This CDR3 has 15 residues. Trimming removed 0 bases at V and 1 base at J, with 5 bases between. The CDR3 here is CASSLDRSGANVLTF. Here the CDR3 DNA reads TGCGCCAGCAGCTTGGATCGGTCTGGGGCCAACGTCCTGACTTTC.

V is TRBV28 and J is TRBJ2-3; D gene unclear. CDR1 and CDR2 from the germline V gene are MDHEN and SYDVKM. Trimming took 5 bases from V and 6 from J, leaving 9 bases between them. The CDR3 sequence is 12 residues long. The CDR3 coding sequence is TGTGCCAGCAGTACTAAAGGGGATACGCAGTATTTT. This gives the protein CASSTKGDTQYF.

This chain connects TRBV5-1 to TRBJ1-5; D is unclear. Deletions cut 0 bases from V and 2 bases from J, with 6 bases between. Germline-derived CDR1 and CDR2 are SGHRS and YFSETQ. CDR3 size: 14 residues. For the CDR3, the DNA is TGCGCCAGCAGCTTGGATACAGGCAATCAGCCCCAGCATTTT. Its translation is CASSLDTGNQPQHF.